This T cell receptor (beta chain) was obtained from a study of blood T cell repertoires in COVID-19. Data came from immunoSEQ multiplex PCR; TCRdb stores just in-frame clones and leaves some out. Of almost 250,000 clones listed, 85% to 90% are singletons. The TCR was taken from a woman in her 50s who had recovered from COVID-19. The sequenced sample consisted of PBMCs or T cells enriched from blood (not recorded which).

CDR3 sequence reads: CASSSTTGTSGELFF. The CDR3 nucleotides read TGCGCCAGCAGCTCAACAACCGGGACTTCCGGGGAGCTGTTTTTT. V and J are TRBV5-1 and TRBJ2-2; possible D gene TRBD2, 6 bases. The CDR3 is made up of 15 amino acids. The germline V gene has CDR1 SGHRS and CDR2 YFSETQ. Trimming shortened V by 3 bases and J by 6 bases, and 15 bases separated the two germline ends.